The 7 T cell receptor beta chains below come from one sample, sequenced in a study of OX40 agonist ivuxolimab in advanced cancers. TCRdb's table, derived via immunoSEQ multiplex PCR, lists solely in-frame clones and lacks some. The repertoire holds fewer than 40,000 clones, with roughly nine tenths as singletons. The input for sequencing was CD4+ or CD8+ T cells sorted from blood, taken in a trial of the OX40 agonist ivuxolimab. The receptor source for this set is an adult with an advanced solid tumor such as melanoma, head and neck, liver or kidney cancer.

The genes are TRBV6-1 and TRBJ1-2; 9 bases are a match to TRBD1. V gave up 2 bases and J gave up 4 bases; unmatched junction bases: 2. The CDR3 consists of 14 residues. CDR1 MNHNS and CDR2 SASEGT come from the germline V gene. CDR3 in amino acids: CASSEPGQGYGYTF. The CDR3 DNA reads as TGTGCCAGCAGTGAACCGGGACAGGGCTATGGCTACACCTTC.

The CDR3 sequence is CASSLGAGDQAFF. The DNA for the CDR3 is TGCGCCAGCAGCTTGGGGGCTGGGGACCAGGCTTTCTTT. The rearrangement joins TRBV5-1 to TRBJ1-1; TRBD1 might be the D (5 bases). Germline loops: CDR1 SGHRS, CDR2 YFSETQ. V lost 0 bases and J 11 bases, leaving 14 bases between the germline ends. This CDR3 comprises 13 residues. The full variable domain, with the rest looked up from reference TRBV5-1 and TRBJ1-1, is KAGVTQTPRYLIKTRGQQVTLSCSPISGHRSVSWYQQTPGQGLQFLFEYFSETQRNKGNFPGRFSGRQFSNSRSEMNVSTLELGDSALYLCASSLGAGDQAFFGQGTRLTVV.

The genes are TRBV11-2 and TRBJ1-5, with D tentatively TRBD1 (6 bases). Germline V CDR1 and CDR2: SGHAT, FQNNGV. This CDR3 spans 15 amino acids. Trimming cost V 5 bases and J 1 base, with 12 bases left between them. CDR3 nucleotide sequence: TGTGCCAGCAGCCTCCAGGGGCTAAGCAATCAGCCCCAGCATTTT. This gives the protein CASSLQGLSNQPQHF.

This clone has only one observation. This chain uses TRBV30 with TRBJ1-6; D gene ambiguous. V dropped 5 bases and J dropped 0 bases, with 8 bases sitting between them. CDR1 is GTSNPN, CDR2 SVGIG, per germline (reference sequence). The CDR3 is made up of 14 amino acids. CDR3 sequence: CAWCTGSYNSPLHF. As DNA, the CDR3 is TGTGCCTGGTGTACGGGCTCCTATAATTCACCCCTCCACTTT.

This chain links TRBV7-3 with TRBJ2-1, with 11 bases matching TRBD2. Losses at the gene ends were 4 bases for V and 5 bases for J; bases not matched to a gene: 10. The CDR3 extends over 17 amino acids. Germline V lookup: CDR1 SGHTA, CDR2 FQGTGA. The CDR3 DNA follows: TGTGCCAGCAGCTATCCTCTGGGACTAGCGGCCAACAATGAGCAGTTCTTC. Its protein is CASSYPLGLAANNEQFF.

The CDR3 sequence: CASRPSLGAGTEAFF. In DNA, the CDR3 is TGTGCCAGCAGACCTTCCTTGGGGGCCGGGACTGAAGCTTTCTTT. The V gene is TRBV28, the J gene TRBJ1-1; D is possibly TRBD1 (6 bases). The CDR3 is made up of 15 amino acids. V was clipped by 6 bases and J by 5 bases, with 19 bases between them. Germline V CDR1 and CDR2: MDHEN, SYDVKM. The entire variable domain, with the rest obtained from reference TRBV28 and TRBJ1-1, is as follows: DVKVTQSSRYLVKRTGEKVFLECVQDMDHENMFWYRQDPGLGLRLIYFSYDVKMKEKGDIPEGYSVSREKKERFSLILESASTNQTSMYLCASRPSLGAGTEAFFGQGTRLTVV.

The V and J genes are TRBV5-1 and TRBJ2-3, with TRBD2 matching over 7 bases. V lost 0 bases and J lost 4; bases outside the gene matches: 8. The germline V gene has CDR1 SGHRS and CDR2 YFSETQ. CDR3 length: 16 residues. For the CDR3, the DNA is TGCGCCAGCAGCTTGGGCGCGGGAGTTTACTCAGATACGCAGTATTTT. It is translated as CASSLGAGVYSDTQYF.